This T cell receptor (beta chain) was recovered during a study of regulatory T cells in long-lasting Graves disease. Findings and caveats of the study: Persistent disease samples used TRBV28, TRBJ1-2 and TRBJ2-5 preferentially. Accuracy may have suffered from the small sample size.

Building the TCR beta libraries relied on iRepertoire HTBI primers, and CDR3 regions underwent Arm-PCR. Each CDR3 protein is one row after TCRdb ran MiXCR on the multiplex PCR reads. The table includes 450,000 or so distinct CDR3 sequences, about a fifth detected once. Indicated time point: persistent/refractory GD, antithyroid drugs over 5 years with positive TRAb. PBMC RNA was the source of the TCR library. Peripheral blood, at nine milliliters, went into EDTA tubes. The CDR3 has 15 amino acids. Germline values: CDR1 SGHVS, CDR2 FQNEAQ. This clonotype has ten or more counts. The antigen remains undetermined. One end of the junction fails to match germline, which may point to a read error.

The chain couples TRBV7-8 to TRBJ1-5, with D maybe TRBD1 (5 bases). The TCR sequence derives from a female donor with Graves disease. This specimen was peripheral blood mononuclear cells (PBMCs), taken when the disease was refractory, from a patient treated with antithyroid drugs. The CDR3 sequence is CASSQGQGGNQPQHF. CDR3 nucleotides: TGCGCCAGCAGCCAAGGCCAGGGCGGCAATCAGCCCCAGCATTTT.